The rows below give T cell receptor beta chains drawn from one sample of a study of Ad26.COV2.S vaccination and SARS-CoV-2 variants. Sequenced by immunoSEQ multiplex PCR; TCRdb stores in-frame clones only, minus some. The sample consists of a few hundred thousand clones, about 93% of them appearing once. This sample comprised peripheral blood, obtained in a trial of Ad26.COV2.S vaccine versus placebo. All receptors derive from a person aged 18-65 years who received the Ad26.COV2.S COVID-19 vaccine or a placebo. Both conserved end residues are part of each CDR3. A D gene is named only where the DNA matches it firmly. Expanded clones get a size class; other rows say once, few or many, or leave the size out.

v_gene	d_gene	abundance	j_gene	CDR3aa	CDR3nt
TRBV14	.	few	TRBJ1-2	CASSHGPSFYGYTF	TGTGCCAGCAGCCACGGGCCGTCTTTCTATGGCTACACCTTC
TRBV5-6	TRBD1	.	TRBJ1-2	CASSPGQEYGYTF	TGTGCCAGCAGCCCAGGACAGGAGTATGGCTACACCTTC
TRBV19	TRBD2	.	TRBJ2-1	CASSKRTSGRPIFYNEQFF	TGTGCCAGTAGTAAGAGGACTAGCGGGCGTCCCATTTTTTACAATGAGCAGTTCTTC
TRBV7-2	TRBD1	.	TRBJ2-7	CASSWGQGAFYEQYF	TGTGCCAGCAGCTGGGGACAGGGTGCCTTCTACGAGCAGTACTTC
TRBV30	.	.	TRBJ2-1	CAWSHGRDNEQFF	TGTGCCTGGAGTCACGGGAGAGACAATGAGCAGTTCTTC
TRBV20-1	.	.	TRBJ2-7	CSASEVFAGSSYEQYF	TGCAGTGCTAGTGAAGTTTTTGCGGGTAGCTCCTACGAGCAGTACTTC
TRBV27	.	few	TRBJ1-5	CASSLLGDSNQPQHF	TGTGCCAGCAGTTTATTAGGAGATAGCAATCAGCCCCAGCATTTT
TRBV20-1	.	once	TRBJ2-3	CSARSTDTQYF	TGCAGTGCCAGGAGCACAGATACGCAGTATTTT
TRBV4-1	.	.	TRBJ1-1	CASSQESGSLTEAFF	TGCGCCAGCAGCCAAGAATCAGGGTCGCTGACTGAAGCTTTCTTT
TRBV28	TRBD1	.	TRBJ2-7	CASSRGQGTEQYF	TGTGCCAGCAGCCGGGGACAGGGCACCGAGCAGTACTTC